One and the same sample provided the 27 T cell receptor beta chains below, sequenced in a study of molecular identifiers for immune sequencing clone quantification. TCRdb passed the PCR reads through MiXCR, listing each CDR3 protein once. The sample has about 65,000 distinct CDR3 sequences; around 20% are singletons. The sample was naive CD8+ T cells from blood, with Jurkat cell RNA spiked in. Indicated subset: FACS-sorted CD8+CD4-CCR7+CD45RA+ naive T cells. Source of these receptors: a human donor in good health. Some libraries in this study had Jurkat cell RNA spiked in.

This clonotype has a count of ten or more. CDR3 loop: CASSSHRAEQYF. The CDR3 coding sequence is TGTGCCAGCAGTTCCCACAGGGCCGAGCAGTACTTC. The chain uses TRBV25-1 and TRBJ2-7; a weak D match, TRBD1 (6 bases). The germline V gene has CDR1 MGHDK and CDR2 SYGVNS. V was pared by 5 bases and J by 6 bases, with 11 bases between. There are 12 residues in the CDR3.

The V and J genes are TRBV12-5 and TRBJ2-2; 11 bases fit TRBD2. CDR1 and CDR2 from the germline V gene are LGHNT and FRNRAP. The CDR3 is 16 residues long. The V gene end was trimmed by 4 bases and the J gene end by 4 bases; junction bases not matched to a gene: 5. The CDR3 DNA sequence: TGTGCTAGTGGTTCCGGACTAGCGGGTCTCACCGGGGAGCTGTTTTTT. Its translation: CASGSGLAGLTGELFF.

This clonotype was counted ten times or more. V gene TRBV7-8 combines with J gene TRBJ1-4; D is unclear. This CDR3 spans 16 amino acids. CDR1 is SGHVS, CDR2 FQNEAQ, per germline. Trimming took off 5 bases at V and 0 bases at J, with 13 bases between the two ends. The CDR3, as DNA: TGTGCCAGCAGCCAAGGATGGGGATCAACTAATGAAAAACTGTTTTTT. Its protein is CASSQGWGSTNEKLFF.

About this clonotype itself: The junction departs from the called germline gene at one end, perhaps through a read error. For the CDR3, the DNA is TGTGCCAGCAGTTTAATTTCCCCGACTGGTTACTACGAGCAGCACTTC. Translated: CASSLISPTGYYEQHF. This rearrangement joins TRBV27 to TRBJ2-7; D is uncertain. The CDR3 is made up of 16 amino acids. Germline lookup yields CDR1 MNHEY and CDR2 SMNVEV (reference sequence).

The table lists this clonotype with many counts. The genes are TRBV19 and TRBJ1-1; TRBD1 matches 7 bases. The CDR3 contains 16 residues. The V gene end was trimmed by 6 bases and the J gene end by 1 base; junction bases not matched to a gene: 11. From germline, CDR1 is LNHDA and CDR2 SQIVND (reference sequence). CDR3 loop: CASRVALRQGNTEAFF. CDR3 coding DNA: TGTGCCAGTAGGGTTGCCCTCAGACAGGGGAACACTGAAGCTTTCTTT.

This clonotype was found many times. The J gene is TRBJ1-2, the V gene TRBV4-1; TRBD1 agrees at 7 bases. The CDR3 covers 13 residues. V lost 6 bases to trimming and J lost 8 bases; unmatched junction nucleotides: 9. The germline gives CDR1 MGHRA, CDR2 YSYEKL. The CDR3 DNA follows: TGCGCCAGCAGGGGACAGCTTGGGGGAGGCTACACCTTC. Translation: CASRGQLGGGYTF.

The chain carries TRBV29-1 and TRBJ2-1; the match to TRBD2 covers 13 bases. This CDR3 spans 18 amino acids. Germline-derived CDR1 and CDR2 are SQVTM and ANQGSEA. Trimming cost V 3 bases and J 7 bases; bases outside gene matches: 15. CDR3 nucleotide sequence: TGCAGCGTTGAGGCTCCGGGACTAGCGGGAAGGTTGTGGAATGAGCAGTTCTTC. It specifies CSVEAPGLAGRLWNEQFF.

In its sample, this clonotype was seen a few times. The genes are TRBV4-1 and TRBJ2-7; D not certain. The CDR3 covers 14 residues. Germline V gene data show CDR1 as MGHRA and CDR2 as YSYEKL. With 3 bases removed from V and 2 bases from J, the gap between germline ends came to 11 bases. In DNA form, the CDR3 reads TGCGCCAGCAGCCACTCACTGAGCGCCTACGAGCAGTACTTC. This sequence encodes CASSHSLSAYEQYF.

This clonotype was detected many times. The chain's CDR3 is CASRERVGSSYNEQFF. CDR3 coding DNA: TGTGCCAGCCGGGAGCGAGTAGGGAGCTCCTACAATGAGCAGTTCTTC. This sequence joins TRBV2 and TRBJ2-1; D is possibly TRBD2 (6 bases). Germline CDR1 and CDR2: SNHLY and FYNNEI. The CDR3 is 16 amino acids. Trimming pared 8 bases from V and 0 bases from J, leaving 17 bases between.

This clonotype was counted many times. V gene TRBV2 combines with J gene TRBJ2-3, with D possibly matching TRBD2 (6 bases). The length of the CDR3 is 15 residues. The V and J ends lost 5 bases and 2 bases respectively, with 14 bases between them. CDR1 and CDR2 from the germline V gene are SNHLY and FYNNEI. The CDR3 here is CASSTSKSYTDTQYF. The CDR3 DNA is TGTGCCAGCAGTACTAGCAAGAGTTACACAGATACGCAGTATTTT. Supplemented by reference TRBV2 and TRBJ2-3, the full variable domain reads EPEVTQTPSHQVTQMGQEVILRCVPISNHLYFYWYRQILGQKVEFLVSFYNNEISEKSEIFDDQFSVERPDGSNFTLKIRSTKLEDSAMYFCASSTSKSYTDTQYFGPGTRLTVL.

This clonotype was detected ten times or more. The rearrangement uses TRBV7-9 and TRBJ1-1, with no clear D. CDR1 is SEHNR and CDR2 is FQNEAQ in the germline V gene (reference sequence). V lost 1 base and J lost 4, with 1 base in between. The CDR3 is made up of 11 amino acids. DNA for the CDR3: TGTGCCAGCAGCTTAGGCACTGAAGCTTTCTTT. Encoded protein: CASSLGTEAFF.

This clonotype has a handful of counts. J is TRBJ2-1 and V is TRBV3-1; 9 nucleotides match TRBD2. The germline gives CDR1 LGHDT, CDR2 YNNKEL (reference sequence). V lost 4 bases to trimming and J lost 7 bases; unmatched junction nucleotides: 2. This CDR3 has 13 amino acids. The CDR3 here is CASSLSGSNEQFF. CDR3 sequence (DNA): TGTGCCAGCAGCCTTAGCGGGAGTAATGAGCAGTTCTTC.

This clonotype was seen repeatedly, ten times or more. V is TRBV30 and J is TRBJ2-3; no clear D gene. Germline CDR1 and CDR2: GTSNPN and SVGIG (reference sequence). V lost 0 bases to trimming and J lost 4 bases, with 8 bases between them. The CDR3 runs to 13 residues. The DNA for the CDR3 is TGTGCCTGGAGTGTATTTGTGCCAGATACGCAGTATTTT. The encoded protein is CAWSVFVPDTQYF.

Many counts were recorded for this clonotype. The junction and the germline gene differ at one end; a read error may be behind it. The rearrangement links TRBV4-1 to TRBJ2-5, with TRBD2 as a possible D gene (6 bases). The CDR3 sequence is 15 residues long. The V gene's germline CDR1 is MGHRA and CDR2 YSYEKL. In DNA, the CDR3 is TGCGCCAGCAACCAAGCCATAGCGGACCAAGAGACCCAGTACTTC. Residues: CASNQAIADQETQYF.

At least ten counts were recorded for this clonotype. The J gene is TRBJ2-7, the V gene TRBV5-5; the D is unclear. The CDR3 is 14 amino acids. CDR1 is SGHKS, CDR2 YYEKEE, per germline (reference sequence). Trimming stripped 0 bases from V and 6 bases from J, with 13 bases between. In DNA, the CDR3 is TGTGCCAGCAGCTTGGACCTCGCCCCGCTCGAGCAGTACTTC. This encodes CASSLDLAPLEQYF.

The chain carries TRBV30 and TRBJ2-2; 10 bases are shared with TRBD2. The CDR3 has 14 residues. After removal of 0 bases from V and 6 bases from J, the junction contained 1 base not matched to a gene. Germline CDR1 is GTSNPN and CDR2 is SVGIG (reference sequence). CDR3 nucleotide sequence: TGTGCCTGGAGTGTACTAGCGGGGTCCGGGGAGCTGTTTTTT. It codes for CAWSVLAGSGELFF.

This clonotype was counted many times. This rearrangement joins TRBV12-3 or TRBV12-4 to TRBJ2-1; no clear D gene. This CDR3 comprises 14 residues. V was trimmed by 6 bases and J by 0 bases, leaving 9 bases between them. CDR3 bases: TGTGCCAGCAGCCCTAGAAGCTCCTACAATGAGCAGTTCTTC. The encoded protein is CASSPRSSYNEQFF.

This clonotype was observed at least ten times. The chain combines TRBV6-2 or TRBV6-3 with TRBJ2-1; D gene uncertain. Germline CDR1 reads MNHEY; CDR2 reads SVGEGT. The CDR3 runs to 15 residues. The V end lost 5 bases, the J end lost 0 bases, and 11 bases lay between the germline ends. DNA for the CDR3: TGTGCCAGCAGTCATGGGCCGAGCTCCTACAATGAGCAGTTCTTC. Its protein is CASSHGPSSYNEQFF.

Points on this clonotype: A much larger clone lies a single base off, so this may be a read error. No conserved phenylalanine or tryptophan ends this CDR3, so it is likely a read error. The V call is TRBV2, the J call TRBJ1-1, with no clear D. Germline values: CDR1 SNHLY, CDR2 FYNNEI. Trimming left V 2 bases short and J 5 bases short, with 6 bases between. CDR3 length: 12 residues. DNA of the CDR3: TGTGCCAGCAGTGAATGGAGGACTGAAGCTTTCTTA. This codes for CASSEWRTEAFL.

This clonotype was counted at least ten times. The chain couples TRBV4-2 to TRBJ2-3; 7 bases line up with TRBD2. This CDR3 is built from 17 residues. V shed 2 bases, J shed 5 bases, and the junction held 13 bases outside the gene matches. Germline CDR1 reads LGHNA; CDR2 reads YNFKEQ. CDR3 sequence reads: CASSQYLGEGQGDTQYF. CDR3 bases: TGTGCCAGCAGCCAATATCTCGGGGAGGGCCAGGGAGATACGCAGTATTTT.

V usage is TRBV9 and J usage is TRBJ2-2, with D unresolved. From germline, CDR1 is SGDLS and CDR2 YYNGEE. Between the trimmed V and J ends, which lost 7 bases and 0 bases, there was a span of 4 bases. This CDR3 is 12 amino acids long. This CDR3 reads CASGPNTGELFF. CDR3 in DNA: TGTGCCAGCGGTCCGAACACCGGGGAGCTGTTTTTT.

As DNA, the CDR3 is TGCGCCAGCAGCTTTGGACTAGCGGGAGGGCCCAGTGAGCAGTTCTTC. Its protein product is CASSFGLAGGPSEQFF. The chain joins TRBV5-1 to TRBJ2-1; 15 positions match TRBD2. CDR1 and CDR2 from the germline V gene are SGHRS and YFSETQ. The V and J ends lost 2 bases and 9 bases, in that order; junction bases with no gene match: 6. CDR3 length: 16 amino acids. The full variable domain, completed using reference TRBV5-1 and TRBJ2-1, is KAGVTQTPRYLIKTRGQQVTLSCSPISGHRSVSWYQQTPGQGLQFLFEYFSETQRNKGNFPGRFSGRQFSNSRSEMNVSTLELGDSALYLCASSFGLAGGPSEQFFGPGTRLTVL.

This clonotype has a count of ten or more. CDR3 residues: CASSGRGTGLREQYF. For the CDR3, the DNA is TGTGCCAGCAGTGGCCGAGGGACAGGGCTTCGCGAGCAGTACTTC. V and J are TRBV25-1 and TRBJ2-7, with TRBD1 matching 9 bases. Germline lookup yields CDR1 MGHDK and CDR2 SYGVNS. This CDR3 spans 15 amino acids. The trim removed 4 bases at V and 6 bases at J, leaving 10 bases unmatched.

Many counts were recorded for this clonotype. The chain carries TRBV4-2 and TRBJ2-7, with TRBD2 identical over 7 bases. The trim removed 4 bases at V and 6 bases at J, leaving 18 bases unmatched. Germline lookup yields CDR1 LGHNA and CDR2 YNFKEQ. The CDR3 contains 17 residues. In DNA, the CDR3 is TGTGCCAGCAGCCTCGCACTTCAGAGGGAGGGGATCGGCGAGCAGTACTTC. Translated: CASSLALQREGIGEQYF.

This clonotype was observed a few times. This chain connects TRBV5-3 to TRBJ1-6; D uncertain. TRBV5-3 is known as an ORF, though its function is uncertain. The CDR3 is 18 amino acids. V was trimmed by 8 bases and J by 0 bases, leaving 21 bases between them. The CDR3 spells CASSPQESMSSYNSPLHF. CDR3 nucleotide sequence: TGTGCCAGCAGCCCCCAGGAAAGCATGAGCTCCTATAATTCACCCCTCCACTTT.

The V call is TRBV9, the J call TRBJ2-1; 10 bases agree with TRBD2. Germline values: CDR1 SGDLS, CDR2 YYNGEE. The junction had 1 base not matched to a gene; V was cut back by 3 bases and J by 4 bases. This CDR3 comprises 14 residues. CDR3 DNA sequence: TGTGCCAGCAGCGGGACTAGCGGTTACAATGAGCAGTTCTTC. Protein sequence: CASSGTSGYNEQFF. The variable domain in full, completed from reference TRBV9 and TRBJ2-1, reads DSGVTQTPKHLITATGQRVTLRCSPRSGDLSVYWYQQSLDQGLQFLIQYYNGEERAKGNILERFSAQQFPDLHSELNLSSLELGDSALYFCASSGTSGYNEQFFGPGTRLTVL.

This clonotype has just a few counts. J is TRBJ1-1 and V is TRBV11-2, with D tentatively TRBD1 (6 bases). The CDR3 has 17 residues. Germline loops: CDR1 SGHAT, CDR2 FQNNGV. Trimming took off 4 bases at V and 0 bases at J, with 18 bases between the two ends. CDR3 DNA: TGTGCCAGCAGCTCATGGGGGGGCAATCGGATGAACACTGAAGCTTTCTTT. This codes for CASSSWGGNRMNTEAFF.